At least ten counts were recorded for the clone carrying this T cell receptor beta chain. As yet, its antigen is unknown. These data originate in a study of CD8 T cells in ankylosing spondylitis. The germline V gene has CDR1 SGHAT and CDR2 FQNNGV. V lost 3 bases to trimming and J lost 2 bases, with 10 bases between them. This CDR3 region has 14 residues. Each TCR beta library was made by quantitative 5'-RACE that incorporated molecular barcodes. TCRdb reprocessed the 5' RACE reads with MiXCR, giving one entry per CDR3 protein. The repertoire consists of 200,000 to 250,000 distinct CDR3 sequences, with approximately 12% occurring once and the leading ten covering around 7%. Study outcomes and limitations: Within matched ankylosing spondylitis synovial fluid, disease-linked clones were reportedly significantly enriched.

Specimen: blood, either unsorted or a sorted T cell fraction (not recorded which). This clonotype was obtained from a male donor with ankylosing spondylitis or in good health (not recorded which). V usage is TRBV11-2 and J usage is TRBJ1-1; D gene unclear. The CDR3 loop reads CASSLQGINTEAFF. In DNA, the CDR3 is TGTGCCAGCAGCTTGCAAGGAATCAACACTGAAGCTTTCTTT.